What follows describes a single TCR beta chain. What this receptor recognizes is not known. No per-base quality is available; no much larger clone lies one base away. Using the deep immunoSEQ assay, TCR CDR3 regions were amplified from genomic DNA by multiplex PCR. For each cell subset, the extracted genomic DNA was distributed evenly across all wells of several immunoSEQ 96-well plates, and each plate served as one replicate. For sorted subsets, about 200 ng genomic DNA, equal to 25,000 to 35,000 T cell genomes, was loaded into each replicate PCR. Purified libraries were quantified with a Qubit 3.0 fluorometer, sized on a Bioanalyzer 2100, and re-quantified with the KAPA Library Quantification kit. Every immunoSEQ 96-well plate was sequenced on a separate single-read 150-cycle Illumina NextSeq 550 flow cell. In the paper's pipeline: Because the immunoSEQ output included only junctional sequences and no quality scores, the filtering could not be the same as the filtering used for full-length reads. Sequences were annotated with PyIR, a Python wrapper for IgBLAST v1.9, using IMGT germline references to assign V/J genes and CDR3. Reads were filtered out if the reads had weak V/J assignments (E-value above 1e-6), no CDR3, stop codons, out-of-frame junctions, or ambiguous translated residues. V3J clonotypes were defined by identical inferred V gene, J gene, and CDR3 amino acid sequence. The percentage overlap between two repertoires was calculated by dividing the number of shared unique clonotypes by the size of the smaller repertoire. Repertoire richness was assessed with RTK rarefaction, the Chao1 estimator, and Recon v2.1 estimates of unobserved clonotypes. OLGA was used to compute generation probabilities for all TCRbeta clonotypes that the gDNA method yielded from a handful of donors. The immuneACCESS repertoire file appears here via TCRdb, limited to in-frame rearrangements. These files lack a portion of the clones; in checked studies, under half of the deficit traces to unresolved V genes, and the cause of the others is not known. D and trimming come from the DNA, and the V and J calls and clone size come from that table. The sample profile shows roughly 650,000 clones; approximately 97% of them were found once. Of the sample, about 0.06% is held by the ten largest clones.

The germline ends are 7 bases apart after V is trimmed by 0 bases and J by 0 bases. Reading the germline V gene (reference sequence) gives CDR1 SGHKS and CDR2 YYEKEE. There are 16 amino acids in the CDR3, from cysteine to phenylalanine inclusive. Only the CDR3 portion is preserved as DNA: 48 bases, with reading frame beginning at the first base. The donors were healthy, HIV-negative adults who had no recently reported acute infections or vaccinations. Only Caucasian adults living in Nashville, Tennessee, USA were represented among the donors. Magnetic negative selection was used to enrich CD4+ T cells, after which naive cells were positively selected on CD45RA and the negative fraction became the memory subset. Blood was collected by leukapheresis, and PBMCs were isolated by Ficoll-Histopaque density gradient centrifugation and then cryopreserved in liquid nitrogen vapor phase. Analytical flow cytometry was used to check the purity and quantity of each magnetically sorted T cell population. Genomic DNA was isolated from every sorted fraction and measured by UV absorbance on a Nanodrop 2000c.

This sample stems from a study of shared clonotypes between healthy human individuals (dated by TCRdb to between 2020 and 2021). About the full investigation: The cohort included a few men and two women between 18 and 49 years of age. Libraries were prepared and TCR repertoires were sequenced by different laboratories using diverse techniques, in order to increase sequencing depth and limit assay-specific biases. Between about 0.9 and 9 billion PBMCs per donor were obtained by leukapheresis. Per donor, three plates each were used for CD4 naive and CD4 memory, two for CD8 naive, and one for CD8 memory. To estimate repertoire size and how much clonotypes are shared between individuals, the study performed deep sequencing of blood TCR repertoires from a handful of healthy adults.

The investigation overall reported the following: Incomplete sequencing was indicated by rarefaction of sorted-subset datasets, despite the large sequencing depth. Estimated clonotype richness was generally larger for naive than for memory subsets. Because the study included only a small number of donors, the genetic and exposure-history diversity represented was limited. Sampling was restricted to blood, and TCR repertoires in tissue are likely to differ from TCR repertoires in blood. Around 5.4% of naive CD4, roughly 3.6% of naive CD8, roughly 2.4% of memory CD4, and around 0.42% of memory CD8 clonotypes were shared across several donors. Based on pairwise subsampling, the degree of clonotype sharing among donors was expected to be affected by sequencing depth. Compared with non-shared clonotypes, clonotypes shared by all four sorted-subset donors had higher generation probabilities.

Here the chain combines TRBV5-5 and TRBJ2-6, with an unclear D gene assignment. The receptor's source is a woman aged 25-40 years in good health. Sequencing used naive CD4+ T cells sorted from blood. Sample cell subset or site, as interpreted from the label and publication: CD45RA+ positively selected. The DNA sequence is as follows: TGTGCCAGCAGCTTGGGTCCAAGCTCTGGGGCCAACGTCCTGACTTTC. Translation gives CASSLGPSSGANVLTF.